What follows are 19 T cell receptor beta chains derived from one specimen sequenced in a study of blood T cell repertoires in COVID-19. Profiled with immunoSEQ multiplex PCR; TCRdb holds only in-frame clones, not every one. Seen here are 50,000 to 70,000 clones, roughly 88% observed once, and the top ten hold about 4.3%. The sequenced sample consisted of peripheral blood. These receptors were obtained from a man aged 55 to 69 with acute or convalescent COVID-19.

This chain joins TRBV5-5 and TRBJ2-7; TRBD2 is a possible D gene (6 bases). Germline V gene data show CDR1 as SGHKS and CDR2 as YYEKEE (reference sequence). The CDR3 sequence is 17 residues long. The V gene lost 0 bases and the J gene lost 2 bases, with 18 bases spanning the gap. In DNA form, the CDR3 reads TGTGCCAGCAGCTTGGCCGGAGGGAACTATGACACCTACGAGCAGTACTTC. Amino acid sequence: CASSLAGGNYDTYEQYF.

The gene calls are TRBV5-5 and TRBJ2-7, with D perhaps TRBD2 (6 bases). Per germline, CDR1 SGHKS and CDR2 YYEKEE (reference sequence). The V end lost 0 bases, the J end lost 3 bases, and 13 bases lay between the germline ends. The CDR3 covers 15 residues. The CDR3 loop reads CASSLALTSDYEQYF. As DNA, the CDR3 is TGTGCCAGCAGCTTGGCCCTGACTAGTGACTACGAGCAGTACTTC.

The chain has TRBV11-3 and TRBJ1-1; no firm D call. The germline CDR1 and CDR2 sequences are SGHNT and YENEEA. The CDR3 totals 14 residues. V was trimmed by 0 bases and J by 1 base, leaving 6 bases between them. The CDR3 sequence is CASSLEGGNTEAFF. The CDR3 DNA sequence: TGTGCCAGCAGCTTAGAAGGAGGGAACACTGAAGCTTTCTTT.

The chain employs TRBV6-5 and TRBJ2-3; TRBD2 agrees at 8 bases. V was clipped by 6 bases and J by 0 bases; unmatched bases: 5. CDR3 size: 15 residues. The V gene's germline CDR1 is MNHEY and CDR2 SVGAGI. As DNA, the CDR3 is TGTGCCAGCAGACTTAGCGGGGCTAGCACAGATACGCAGTATTTT. Translated, it gives CASRLSGASTDTQYF.

The V call is TRBV28, the J call TRBJ1-1; maybe TRBD1 (6 bases). Germline V lookup: CDR1 MDHEN, CDR2 SYDVKM. The CDR3 is made up of 15 amino acids. Trimming pared 4 bases from V and 4 bases from J, leaving 16 bases between. CDR3 sequence (DNA): TGTGCCAGCAGTTCCCCCGGGACAAGGATCACTGAAGCTTTCTTT. As protein: CASSSPGTRITEAFF. Based on the CDR3 plus reference TRBV28 and TRBJ1-1, the full variable domain is DVKVTQSSRYLVKRTGEKVFLECVQDMDHENMFWYRQDPGLGLRLIYFSYDVKMKEKGDIPEGYSVSREKKERFSLILESASTNQTSMYLCASSSPGTRITEAFFGQGTRLTVV.

This sequence joins TRBV30 and TRBJ2-6; TRBD1 agrees at 7 bases. Germline CDR1 is GTSNPN and CDR2 is SVGIG (reference sequence). The CDR3 has 18 residues. The V and J ends lost 0 bases and 0 bases, in that order; junction bases with no gene match: 8. CDR3 DNA: TGTGCCTGGAGTGTTTCCAGGGGGTCATCCTCTGGGGCCAACGTCCTGACTTTC. This translates into CAWSVSRGSSSGANVLTF.

This clone was detected only a few times. V usage is TRBV7-6 and J usage is TRBJ2-5; TRBD2 aligns across 9 bases. This CDR3 is 15 amino acids long. J lost 3 bases, V lost 1 base, and 3 bases had no gene match. Germline CDR1 is SGHVS and CDR2 is FNYEAQ. The CDR3 protein is CASSLEGLAEETQYF. The CDR3 DNA reads as TGTGCCAGCAGCTTAGAGGGACTAGCTGAAGAGACCCAGTACTTC.

This sequence joins TRBV5-1 and TRBJ1-2; tentative D call: TRBD1 (6 bases). The germline V and J ends were trimmed by 4 bases and 1 base, with 14 bases remaining between them. This CDR3 contains 15 residues. Per germline, CDR1 SGHRS and CDR2 YFSETQ. The CDR3 region is CASSEGDGLNYGYTF. The CDR3 nucleotides are TGCGCCAGCAGCGAGGGGGACGGCCTTAACTATGGCTACACCTTC.

This clone showed up just once. The J gene is TRBJ2-6, the V gene TRBV2; 9 bases agree with TRBD1. CDR1 SNHLY and CDR2 FYNNEI come from the germline V gene. The CDR3 contains 14 residues. Germline trimming cut 7 bases from V and 4 bases from J; bases unmatched to any gene: 2. In DNA, the CDR3 is TGTGCCAGCAACAGGGGGCTCGGGGCCAACGTCCTGACTTTC. Translation gives CASNRGLGANVLTF.

This clone was seen a handful of times. The chain links TRBV9 to TRBJ2-6, with D perhaps matching TRBD1 (5 bases). Germline values: CDR1 SGDLS, CDR2 YYNGEE. This CDR3 has 13 residues. V was clipped by 4 bases and J by 7 bases, with 9 bases between them. CDR3 region: CASSPRAANVLTF. The CDR3 DNA reads TGTGCCAGCAGCCCCAGGGCCGCCAACGTCCTGACTTTC.

The sample holds one count of this clone. The chain joins TRBV11-2 to TRBJ2-1; 13 bases are shared with TRBD2. The germline gives CDR1 SGHAT, CDR2 FQNNGV. The J segment lost 11 bases and the V segment lost 5 bases, leaving 15 bases of the junction unmatched. The CDR3 sequence is 17 residues long. CDR3 in amino acids: CASSPFRETSGRYKQFF. CDR3 coding DNA: TGTGCCAGCAGCCCCTTTCGAGAGACTAGCGGGAGGTACAAGCAGTTCTTC.

The rearrangement links TRBV7-3 to TRBJ1-1; possible D gene TRBD1, 5 bases. This CDR3 has 13 residues. Germline values: CDR1 SGHTA, CDR2 FQGTGA. Trimming pared 5 bases from V and 1 base from J, leaving 8 bases between. CDR3 in amino acids: CASSQTENTEAFF. For the CDR3, the DNA is TGTGCCAGCAGCCAGACAGAGAACACTGAAGCTTTCTTT.

This sequence joins TRBV5-1 and TRBJ2-1, with 11 bases aligning to TRBD2. The trim removed 4 bases at V and 4 bases at J, leaving 10 bases unmatched. This CDR3 is 17 amino acids long. CDR1 and CDR2 from the germline V gene are SGHRS and YFSETQ. This CDR3 is CASSPLAGARRYNEQFF. The DNA for the CDR3 is TGCGCCAGCAGCCCACTAGCGGGAGCCCGTCGGTACAATGAGCAGTTCTTC.

The genes are TRBV7-6 and TRBJ2-2; 8 positions match TRBD2. The CDR3 is made up of 15 amino acids. The germline CDR1 and CDR2 sequences are SGHVS and FNYEAQ. After removal of 5 bases from V and 7 bases from J, the junction contained 9 bases not matched to a gene. As DNA, the CDR3 is TGTGCCAGCAGCCCTACTAGCGGCTGGATCGGGGAGCTGTTTTTT. This encodes CASSPTSGWIGELFF.

V usage is TRBV6-6 and J usage is TRBJ2-4, with 8 bases lining up with TRBD1. Trimming removed 5 bases from V and 5 bases from J; junction bases left unmatched: 5. This CDR3 contains 14 residues. Germline CDR1 reads MNHNY; CDR2 reads SVGAGI (reference sequence). CDR3 nucleotides: TGTGCCAGCAGTCCAGGGGGCGCCCAAAACATTCAGTACTTC. This codes for CASSPGGAQNIQYF.

A single count supports this clone. The genes are TRBV18 and TRBJ1-1; TRBD1 is a possible D gene (6 bases). CDR1 is KGHSH and CDR2 is LQKENI in the germline V gene. CDR3 length equals 17 residues. Trimming took 4 bases from V and 5 from J, leaving 23 bases between them. CDR3: CASSQTGFTGGRTEAFF. The CDR3 bases are TGTGCCAGCTCACAAACGGGGTTTACCGGGGGGCGAACTGAAGCTTTCTTT.

The chain couples TRBV9 to TRBJ1-2, with 10 bases that match TRBD1. The germline V gene encodes CDR1 SGDLS and CDR2 YYNGEE. V shed 2 bases and J 7 bases; nucleotides not matched to a gene: 8. The CDR3 has 15 residues. CDR3 DNA sequence: TGTGCCAGCAGCGTGGGCGTGGGACAGGGGTTTGGCTACACCTTC. Translated, it gives CASSVGVGQGFGYTF.

This clone was seen only once. V and J are TRBV5-6 and TRBJ2-3; no reliable D call. Trimming took off 1 base at V and 2 bases at J, with 2 bases between the two ends. Germline V gives CDR1 SGHDT, CDR2 YYEEEE. The CDR3 runs to 12 residues. CDR3 in amino acids: CASSLYTDTQYF. The CDR3 nucleotides read TGTGCCAGCAGCTTGTACACAGATACGCAGTATTTT.

The chain employs TRBV6-1 and TRBJ1-4, with D perhaps matching TRBD1 (5 bases). The CDR3 loop spans 15 amino acids. In germline, CDR1 is MNHNS, CDR2 SASEGT. Trimming left V 2 bases short and J 2 bases short, with 9 bases between. The CDR3 here is CASSERQPTNEKLFF. CDR3 sequence (DNA): TGTGCCAGCAGTGAACGACAGCCCACTAATGAAAAACTGTTTTTT.